This TCR beta chain was captured in a study of shared clonotypes between healthy human individuals. The table came from immunoSEQ multiplex PCR; TCRdb's copy has only in-frame clones and leaves some out. The sample shows around 990,000 clones, 60% to 80% of them seen only once. This CDR3 region has 13 residues. Germline values: CDR1 ENHRY, CDR2 SYGVKD. After removal of 4 bases from V and 5 bases from J, the junction contained 2 bases not matched to a gene. The source is a man between 18 and 35 years old in good health. Some clones in this sample may be carry-over from other donors' samples. Sequencing input: memory CD4+ T cells from PBMCs. The subset here: CD45RA-negative fraction. J is TRBJ1-2 and V is TRBV10-3; 9 bases agree with TRBD1. This CDR3 is CAISGTGEYGYTF. For the CDR3, the DNA is TGTGCCATCAGTGGGACAGGGGAATATGGCTACACCTTC.